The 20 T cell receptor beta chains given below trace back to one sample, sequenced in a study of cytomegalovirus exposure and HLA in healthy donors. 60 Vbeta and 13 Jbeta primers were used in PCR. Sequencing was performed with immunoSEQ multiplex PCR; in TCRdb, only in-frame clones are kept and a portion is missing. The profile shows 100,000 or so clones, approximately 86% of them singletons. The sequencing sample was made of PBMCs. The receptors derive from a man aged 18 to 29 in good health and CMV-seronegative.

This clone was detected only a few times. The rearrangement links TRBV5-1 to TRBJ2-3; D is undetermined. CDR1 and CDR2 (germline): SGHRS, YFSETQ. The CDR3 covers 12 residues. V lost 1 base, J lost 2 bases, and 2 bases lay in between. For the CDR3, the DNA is TGCGCCAGCAGCTTGCACACAGATACGCAGTATTTT. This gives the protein CASSLHTDTQYF.

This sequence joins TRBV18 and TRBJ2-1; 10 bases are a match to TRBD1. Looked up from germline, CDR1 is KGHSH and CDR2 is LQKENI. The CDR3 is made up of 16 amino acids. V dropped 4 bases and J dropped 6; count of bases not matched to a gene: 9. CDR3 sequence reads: CASSLSTGGASNEQFF. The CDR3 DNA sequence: TGTGCCAGCTCACTTTCGACAGGGGGCGCCAGCAATGAGCAGTTCTTC.

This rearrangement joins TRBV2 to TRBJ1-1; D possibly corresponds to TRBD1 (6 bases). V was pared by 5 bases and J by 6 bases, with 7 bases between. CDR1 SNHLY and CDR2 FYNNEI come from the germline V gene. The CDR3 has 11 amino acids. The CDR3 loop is CASSTGPEAFF. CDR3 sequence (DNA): TGTGCCAGCAGTACAGGGCCTGAAGCTTTCTTT.

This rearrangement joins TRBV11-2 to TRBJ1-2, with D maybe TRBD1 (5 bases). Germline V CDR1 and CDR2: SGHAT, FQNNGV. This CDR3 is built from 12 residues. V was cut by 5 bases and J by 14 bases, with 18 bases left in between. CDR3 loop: CASSAGHPVGTF. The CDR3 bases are TGTGCCAGCAGCGCCGGACACCCAGTGGGGACCTTC.

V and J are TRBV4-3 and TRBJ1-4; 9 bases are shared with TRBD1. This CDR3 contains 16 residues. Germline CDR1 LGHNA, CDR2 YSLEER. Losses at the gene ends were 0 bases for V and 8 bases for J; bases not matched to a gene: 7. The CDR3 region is CASSQDGTGFEEKLFF. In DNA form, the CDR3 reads TGCGCCAGCAGCCAAGACGGGACAGGGTTCGAGGAAAAACTGTTTTTT.

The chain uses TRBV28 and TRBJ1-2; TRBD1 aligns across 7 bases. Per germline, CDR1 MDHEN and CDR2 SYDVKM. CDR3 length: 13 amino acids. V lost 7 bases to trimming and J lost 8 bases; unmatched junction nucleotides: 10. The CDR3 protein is CASTLGQGGGYTF. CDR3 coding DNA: TGTGCCAGCACCCTAGGGCAGGGGGGAGGCTACACCTTC.

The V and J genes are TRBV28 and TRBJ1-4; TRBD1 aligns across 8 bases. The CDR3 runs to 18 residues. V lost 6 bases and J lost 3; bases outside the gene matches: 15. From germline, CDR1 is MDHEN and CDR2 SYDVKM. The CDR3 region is CASSRRTGFLAANEKLFF. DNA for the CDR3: TGTGCCAGCAGCCGCCGGACAGGGTTTCTCGCGGCTAATGAAAAACTGTTTTTT. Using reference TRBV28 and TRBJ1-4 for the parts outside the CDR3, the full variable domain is DVKVTQSSRYLVKRTGEKVFLECVQDMDHENMFWYRQDPGLGLRLIYFSYDVKMKEKGDIPEGYSVSREKKERFSLILESASTNQTSMYLCASSRRTGFLAANEKLFFGSGTQLSVL.

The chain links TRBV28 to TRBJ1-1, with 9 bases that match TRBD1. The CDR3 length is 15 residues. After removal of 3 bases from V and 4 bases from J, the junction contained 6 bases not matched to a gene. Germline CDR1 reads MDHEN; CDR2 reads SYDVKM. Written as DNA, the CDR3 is TGTGCCAGCAGTTTCCTACAGGGGGCGGGCACTGAAGCTTTCTTT. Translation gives CASSFLQGAGTEAFF.

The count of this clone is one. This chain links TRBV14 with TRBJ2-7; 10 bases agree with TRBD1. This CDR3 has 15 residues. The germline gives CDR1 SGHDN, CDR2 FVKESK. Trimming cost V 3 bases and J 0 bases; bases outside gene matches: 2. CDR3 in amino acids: CASSQRDRGSYEQYF. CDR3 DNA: TGTGCCAGCAGCCAGAGGGACAGGGGCTCCTACGAGCAGTACTTC.

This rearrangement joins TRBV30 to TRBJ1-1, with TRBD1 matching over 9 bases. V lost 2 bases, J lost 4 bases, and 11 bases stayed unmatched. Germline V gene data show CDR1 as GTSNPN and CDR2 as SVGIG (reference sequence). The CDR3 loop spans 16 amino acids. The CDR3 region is CAWSQPWTGVITEAFF. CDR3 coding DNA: TGTGCCTGGAGTCAGCCCTGGACAGGGGTTATCACTGAAGCTTTCTTT. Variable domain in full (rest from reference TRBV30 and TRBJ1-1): SQTIHQWPATLVQPVGSPLSLECTVEGTSNPNLYWYRQAAGRGLQLLFYSVGIGQISSEVPQNLSASRPQDRQFILSSKKLLLSDSGFYLCAWSQPWTGVITEAFFGQGTRLTVV.

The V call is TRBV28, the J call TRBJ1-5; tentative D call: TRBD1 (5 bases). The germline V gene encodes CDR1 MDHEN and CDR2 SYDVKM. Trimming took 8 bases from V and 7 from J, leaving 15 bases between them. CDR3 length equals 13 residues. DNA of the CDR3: TGTGCCAGCCAGGGAGGGATTAGACAGCCCCAGCATTTT. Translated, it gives CASQGGIRQPQHF.

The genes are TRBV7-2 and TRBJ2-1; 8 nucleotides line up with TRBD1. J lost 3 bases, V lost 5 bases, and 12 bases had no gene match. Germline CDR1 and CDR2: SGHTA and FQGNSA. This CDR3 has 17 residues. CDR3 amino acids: CASSQIARDRYYNEQFF. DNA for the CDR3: TGTGCCAGCAGCCAAATTGCCCGGGACAGGTACTACAATGAGCAGTTCTTC.

CDR3 amino acids: CASSEPTGAGEQYF. The CDR3, as DNA: TGTGCCAGCAGCGAACCGACAGGGGCAGGGGAGCAGTACTTC. The genes are TRBV13 and TRBJ2-7; 8 bases fit TRBD1. The CDR3 totals 14 residues. J lost 7 bases, V lost 5 bases, and 10 bases had no gene match. The germline gives CDR1 PRHDT, CDR2 FYEKMQ (reference sequence).

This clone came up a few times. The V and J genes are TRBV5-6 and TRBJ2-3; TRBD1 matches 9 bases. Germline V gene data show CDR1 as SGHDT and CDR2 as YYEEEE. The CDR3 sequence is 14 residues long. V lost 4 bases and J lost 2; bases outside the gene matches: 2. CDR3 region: CASSQQGATDTQYF. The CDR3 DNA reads TGTGCCAGCAGCCAACAGGGGGCCACAGATACGCAGTATTTT.

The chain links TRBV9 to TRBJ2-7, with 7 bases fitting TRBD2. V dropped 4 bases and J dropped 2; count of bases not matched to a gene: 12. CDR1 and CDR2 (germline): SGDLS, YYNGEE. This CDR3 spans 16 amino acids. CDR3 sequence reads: CASSSTSGTATYEQYF. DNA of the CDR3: TGTGCCAGCAGCTCGACAAGCGGGACGGCAACCTACGAGCAGTACTTC.

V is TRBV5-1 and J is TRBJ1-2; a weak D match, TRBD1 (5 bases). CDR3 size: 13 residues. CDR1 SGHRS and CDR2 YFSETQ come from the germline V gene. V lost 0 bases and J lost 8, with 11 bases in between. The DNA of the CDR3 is TGCGCCAGCAGCTTGGATCCAGGGTACGGCTACACCTTC. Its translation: CASSLDPGYGYTF.

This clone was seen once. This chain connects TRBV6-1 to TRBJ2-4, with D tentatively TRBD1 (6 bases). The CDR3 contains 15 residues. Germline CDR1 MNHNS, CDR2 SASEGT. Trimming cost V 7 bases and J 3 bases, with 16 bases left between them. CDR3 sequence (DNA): TGTGCCAGCATCCCCTCGGACAGCTACAAAAACATTCAGTACTTC. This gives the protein CASIPSDSYKNIQYF.

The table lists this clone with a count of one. CDR3 sequence reads: CASSLDRGGHEQYF. In nucleotides, the CDR3 is TGTGCCAGCAGCTTGGACAGGGGGGGTCACGAGCAGTACTTC. This chain uses TRBV5-4 with TRBJ2-7; TRBD1 is a possible D gene (8 bases). The CDR3 sequence is 14 residues long. Between the trimmed V and J ends, which lost 0 bases and 5 bases, there was a span of 12 bases. Germline assignment: CDR1 SGHNT and CDR2 YYREEE (reference sequence).

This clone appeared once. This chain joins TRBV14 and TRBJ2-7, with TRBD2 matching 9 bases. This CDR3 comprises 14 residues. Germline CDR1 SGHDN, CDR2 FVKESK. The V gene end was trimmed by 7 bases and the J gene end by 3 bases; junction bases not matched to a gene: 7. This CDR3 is CASTGATSGYEQYF. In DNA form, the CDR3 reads TGTGCCAGCACCGGGGCGACTAGCGGCTACGAGCAGTACTTC. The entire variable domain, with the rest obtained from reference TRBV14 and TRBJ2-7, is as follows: EAGVTQFPSHSVIEKGQTVTLRCDPISGHDNLYWYRRVMGKEIKFLLHFVKESKQDESGMPNNRFLAERTGGTYSTLKVQPAELEDSGVYFCASTGATSGYEQYFGPGTRLTVT.

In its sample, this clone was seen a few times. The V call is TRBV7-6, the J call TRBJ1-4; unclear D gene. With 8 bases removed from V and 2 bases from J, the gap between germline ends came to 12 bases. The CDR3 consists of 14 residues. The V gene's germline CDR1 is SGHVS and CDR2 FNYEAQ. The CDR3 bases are TGTGCCAGCCGTGAAGGGAGCACTAATGAAAAACTGTTTTTT. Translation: CASREGSTNEKLFF.